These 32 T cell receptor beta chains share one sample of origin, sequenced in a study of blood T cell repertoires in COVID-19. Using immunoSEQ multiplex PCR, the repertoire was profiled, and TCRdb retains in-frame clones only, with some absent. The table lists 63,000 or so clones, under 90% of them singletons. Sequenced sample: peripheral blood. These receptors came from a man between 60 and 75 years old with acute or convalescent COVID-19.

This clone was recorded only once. In DNA form, the CDR3 reads TGTGCCAGTAGTATTTTGGCAGACACTGAAGCTTTCTTT. Residues: CASSILADTEAFF. The chain recombines TRBV19 with TRBJ1-1; no reliable D call. The germline V gene has CDR1 LNHDA and CDR2 SQIVND (reference sequence). The germline V and J ends were trimmed by 3 bases and 3 bases, with 8 bases remaining between them. The CDR3 extends over 13 amino acids.

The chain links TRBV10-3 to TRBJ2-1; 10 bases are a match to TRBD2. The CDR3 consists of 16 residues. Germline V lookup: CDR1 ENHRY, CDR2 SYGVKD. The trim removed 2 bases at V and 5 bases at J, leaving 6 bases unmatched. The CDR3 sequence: CAISEPGLAADNEQFF. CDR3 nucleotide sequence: TGTGCCATCAGTGAGCCCGGACTAGCGGCGGACAATGAGCAGTTCTTC.

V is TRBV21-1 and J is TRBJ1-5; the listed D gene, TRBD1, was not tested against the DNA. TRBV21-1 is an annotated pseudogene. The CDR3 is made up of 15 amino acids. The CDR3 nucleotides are TGTGCCAGCAGCCCTCGAAGGACAACCCGAGGGCCCCAGCATTTT. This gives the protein CASSPRRTTRGPQHF.

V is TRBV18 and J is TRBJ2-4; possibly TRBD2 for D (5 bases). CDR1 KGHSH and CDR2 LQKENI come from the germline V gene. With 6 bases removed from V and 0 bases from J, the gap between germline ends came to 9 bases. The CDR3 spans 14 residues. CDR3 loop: CASSPGVAKNIQYF. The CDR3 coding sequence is TGTGCCAGCTCTCCCGGGGTAGCCAAAAACATTCAGTACTTC.

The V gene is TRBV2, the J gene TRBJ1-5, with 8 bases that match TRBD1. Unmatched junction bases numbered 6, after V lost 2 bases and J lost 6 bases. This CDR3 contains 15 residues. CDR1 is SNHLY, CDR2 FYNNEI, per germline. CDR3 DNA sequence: TGTGCCAGCAGTGAACGGCAGGGGGCGATTCAGCCCCAGCATTTT. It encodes CASSERQGAIQPQHF.

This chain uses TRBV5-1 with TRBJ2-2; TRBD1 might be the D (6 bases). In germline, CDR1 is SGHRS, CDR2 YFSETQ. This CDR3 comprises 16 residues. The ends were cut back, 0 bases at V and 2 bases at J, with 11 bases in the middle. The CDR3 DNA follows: TGCGCCAGCAGCTTGGCGACAGGTTATAACACCGGGGAGCTGTTTTTT. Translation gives CASSLATGYNTGELFF.

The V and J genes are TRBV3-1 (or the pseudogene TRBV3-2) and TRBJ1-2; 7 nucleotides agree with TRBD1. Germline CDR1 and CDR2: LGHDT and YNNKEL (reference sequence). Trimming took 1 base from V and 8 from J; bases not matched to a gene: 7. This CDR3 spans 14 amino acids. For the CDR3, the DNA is TGTGCCAGCAGCCAAGGCAGACAGGGAGGCGGCTACACCTTC. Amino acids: CASSQGRQGGGYTF.

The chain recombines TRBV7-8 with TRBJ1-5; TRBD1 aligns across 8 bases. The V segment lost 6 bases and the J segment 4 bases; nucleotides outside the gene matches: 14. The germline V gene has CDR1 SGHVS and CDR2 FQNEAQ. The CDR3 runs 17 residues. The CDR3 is CASSSDRWGQVNQPQHF. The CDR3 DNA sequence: TGTGCCAGCAGTTCGGACCGGTGGGGACAGGTGAATCAGCCCCAGCATTTT.

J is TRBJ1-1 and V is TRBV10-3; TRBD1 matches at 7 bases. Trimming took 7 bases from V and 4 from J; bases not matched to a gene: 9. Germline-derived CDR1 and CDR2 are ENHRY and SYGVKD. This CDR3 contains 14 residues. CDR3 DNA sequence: TGTGCCATCAATCCGACAGGGAAAGGCACTGAAGCTTTCTTT. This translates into CAINPTGKGTEAFF.

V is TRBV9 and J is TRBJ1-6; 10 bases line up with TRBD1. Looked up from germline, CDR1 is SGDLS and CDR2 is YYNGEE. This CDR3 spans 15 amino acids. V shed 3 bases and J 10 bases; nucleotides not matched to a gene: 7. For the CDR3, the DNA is TGTGCCAGCAGCGGGTTAGGGACAGGGGAATCACCCCTCCACTTT. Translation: CASSGLGTGESPLHF.

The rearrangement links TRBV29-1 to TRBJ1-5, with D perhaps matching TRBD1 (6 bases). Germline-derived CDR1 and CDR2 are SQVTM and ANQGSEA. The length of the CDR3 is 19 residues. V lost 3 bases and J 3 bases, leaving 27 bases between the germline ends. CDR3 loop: CSVETLQGHRGSINQPQHF. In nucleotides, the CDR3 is TGCAGCGTTGAGACACTACAGGGCCACCGCGGGTCCATCAATCAGCCCCAGCATTTT.

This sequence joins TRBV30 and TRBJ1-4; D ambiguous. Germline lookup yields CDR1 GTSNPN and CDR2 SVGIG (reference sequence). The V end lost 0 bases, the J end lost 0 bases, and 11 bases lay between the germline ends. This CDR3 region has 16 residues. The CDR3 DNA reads TGTGCCTGGAGTGTTTCCCCCGGGACAACTAATGAAAAACTGTTTTTT. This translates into CAWSVSPGTTNEKLFF.

The CDR3 nucleotides are TGTGCCAGCAGCCAGGGGCAGCCGAACACTGAAGCTTTCTTT. As protein: CASSQGQPNTEAFF. The V gene is TRBV16, the J gene TRBJ1-1; possible D gene TRBD1, 5 bases. The V and J ends lost 3 bases and 1 base respectively, with 9 bases between them. Germline loops: CDR1 KGHSY, CDR2 FQNENV. This CDR3 spans 14 amino acids.

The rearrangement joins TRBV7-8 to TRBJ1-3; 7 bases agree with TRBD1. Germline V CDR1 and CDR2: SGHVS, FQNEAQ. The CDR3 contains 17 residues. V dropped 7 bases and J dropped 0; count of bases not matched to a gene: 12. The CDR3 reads CASTLWGDRASGNTIYF. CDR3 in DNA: TGTGCCAGCACCCTGTGGGGGGACAGAGCCTCTGGAAACACCATATATTTT.

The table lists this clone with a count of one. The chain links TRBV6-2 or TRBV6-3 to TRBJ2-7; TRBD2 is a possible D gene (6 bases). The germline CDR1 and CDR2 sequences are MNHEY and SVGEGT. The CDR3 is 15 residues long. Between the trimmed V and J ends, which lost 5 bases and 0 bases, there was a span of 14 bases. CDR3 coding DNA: TGTGCCAGCAGTGAGGCGGGGTCCAGCTCCTACGAGCAGTACTTC. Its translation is CASSEAGSSSYEQYF.

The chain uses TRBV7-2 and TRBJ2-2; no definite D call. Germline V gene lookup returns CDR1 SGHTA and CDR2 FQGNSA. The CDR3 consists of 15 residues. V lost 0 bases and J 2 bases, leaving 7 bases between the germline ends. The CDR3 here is CASSLARTNTGELFF. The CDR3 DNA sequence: TGTGCCAGCAGCTTAGCGCGAACCAACACCGGGGAGCTGTTTTTT.

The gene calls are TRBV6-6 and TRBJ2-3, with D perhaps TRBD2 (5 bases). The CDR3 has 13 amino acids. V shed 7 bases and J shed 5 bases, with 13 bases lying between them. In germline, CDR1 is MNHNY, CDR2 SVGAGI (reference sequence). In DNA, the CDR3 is TGTGCCAGCACTCCTACGGCGGGAGATACGCAGTATTTT. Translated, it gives CASTPTAGDTQYF.

Here the CDR3 reads CAISLGTSSNEQFF. DNA for the CDR3: TGTGCCATCAGTCTCGGGACTAGCTCAAATGAGCAGTTCTTC. The chain has TRBV10-3 and TRBJ2-1, with 9 bases that match TRBD2. The V gene's germline CDR1 is ENHRY and CDR2 SYGVKD. The J segment lost 7 bases and the V segment lost 5 bases, leaving 6 bases of the junction unmatched. The CDR3 is 14 amino acids.

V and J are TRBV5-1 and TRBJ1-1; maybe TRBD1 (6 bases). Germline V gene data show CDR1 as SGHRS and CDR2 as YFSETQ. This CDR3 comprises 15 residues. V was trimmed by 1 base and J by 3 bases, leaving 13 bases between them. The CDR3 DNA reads TGCGCCAGCAGCTTGTGGTGGACAGAGGACACTGAAGCTTTCTTT. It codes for CASSLWWTEDTEAFF.

Here the CDR3 reads CASSGVKDTEAFF. The CDR3, as DNA: TGTGCCAGCTCAGGGGTGAAGGACACTGAAGCTTTCTTT. The rearrangement uses TRBV6-5 and TRBJ1-1; possible D gene TRBD1, 6 bases. V lost 8 bases and J lost 3, with 13 bases in between. The CDR3 consists of 13 residues. Germline CDR1 MNHEY, CDR2 SVGAGI.

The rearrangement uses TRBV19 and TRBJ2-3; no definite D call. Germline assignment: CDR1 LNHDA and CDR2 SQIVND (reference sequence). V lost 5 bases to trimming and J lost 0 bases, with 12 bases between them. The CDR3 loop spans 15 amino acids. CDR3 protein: CASSVSLTSTDTQYF. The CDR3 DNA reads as TGTGCCAGTAGTGTTTCATTGACTAGCACAGATACGCAGTATTTT.

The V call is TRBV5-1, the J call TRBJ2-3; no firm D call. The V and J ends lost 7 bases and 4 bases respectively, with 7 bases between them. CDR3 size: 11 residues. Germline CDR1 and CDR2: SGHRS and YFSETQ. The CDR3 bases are TGCGCCAGCCGCGAGGCAGATACGCAGTATTTT. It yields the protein CASREADTQYF.

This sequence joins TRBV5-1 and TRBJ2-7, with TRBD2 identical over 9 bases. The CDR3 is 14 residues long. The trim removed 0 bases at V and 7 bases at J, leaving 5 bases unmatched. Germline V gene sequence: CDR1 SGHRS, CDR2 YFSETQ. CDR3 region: CASSLENSGSEQYF. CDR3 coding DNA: TGCGCCAGCAGCTTGGAGAATAGCGGGAGTGAGCAGTACTTC.

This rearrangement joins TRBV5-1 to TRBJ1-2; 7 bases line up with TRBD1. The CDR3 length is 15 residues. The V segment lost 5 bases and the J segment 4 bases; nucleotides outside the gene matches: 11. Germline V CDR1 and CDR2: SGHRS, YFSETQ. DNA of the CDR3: TGCGCCAGCAGTTATTTACAGGGGACGCCCTATGGCTACACCTTC. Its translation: CASSYLQGTPYGYTF.

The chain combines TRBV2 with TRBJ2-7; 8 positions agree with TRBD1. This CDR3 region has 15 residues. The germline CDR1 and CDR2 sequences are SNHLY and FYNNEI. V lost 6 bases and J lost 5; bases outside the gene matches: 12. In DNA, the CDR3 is TGTGCCAGCAGGGTACAGGGGGTCATCAATCACGAGCAGTACTTC. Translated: CASRVQGVINHEQYF.

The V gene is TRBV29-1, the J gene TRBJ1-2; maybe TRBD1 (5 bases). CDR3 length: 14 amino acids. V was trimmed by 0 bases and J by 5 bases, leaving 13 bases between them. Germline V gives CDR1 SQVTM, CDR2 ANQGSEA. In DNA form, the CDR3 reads TGCAGCGTTGAAGATCGAGGGGAGGGATATGGCTACACCTTC. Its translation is CSVEDRGEGYGYTF.

The CDR3 is CASSPSTGDSNQPQHF. The CDR3, as DNA: TGTGCCAGCAGTCCCTCGACAGGGGATAGCAATCAGCCCCAGCATTTT. The gene calls are TRBV27 and TRBJ1-5, with 8 bases lining up with TRBD1. The length of the CDR3 is 16 residues. Trimming cost V 5 bases and J 0 bases; bases outside gene matches: 6. Germline V gives CDR1 MNHEY, CDR2 SMNVEV (reference sequence).

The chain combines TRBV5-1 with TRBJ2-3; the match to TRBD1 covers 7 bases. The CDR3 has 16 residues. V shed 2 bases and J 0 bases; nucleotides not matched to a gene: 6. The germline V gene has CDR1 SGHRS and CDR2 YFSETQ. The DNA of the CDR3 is TGCGCCAGCAGCTTAACAGGGGTAGCTAGCACAGATACGCAGTATTTT. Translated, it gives CASSLTGVASTDTQYF.

DNA of the CDR3: TGTGCCAGCAGTTACTCGACGGGTATGAACACTGAAGCTTTCTTT. Protein sequence: CASSYSTGMNTEAFF. The chain couples TRBV6-5 to TRBJ1-1, with D unresolved. Germline-derived CDR1 and CDR2 are MNHEY and SVGAGI. This CDR3 is 15 amino acids long. V lost 0 bases to trimming and J lost 0 bases, with 8 bases between them.

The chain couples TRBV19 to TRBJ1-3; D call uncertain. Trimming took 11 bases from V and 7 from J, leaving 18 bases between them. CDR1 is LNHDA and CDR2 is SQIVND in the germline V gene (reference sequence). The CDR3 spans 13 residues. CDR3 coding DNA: TGTGCCTTAAGCCCCGGGAAGATGAACACCATATATTTT. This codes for CALSPGKMNTIYF.

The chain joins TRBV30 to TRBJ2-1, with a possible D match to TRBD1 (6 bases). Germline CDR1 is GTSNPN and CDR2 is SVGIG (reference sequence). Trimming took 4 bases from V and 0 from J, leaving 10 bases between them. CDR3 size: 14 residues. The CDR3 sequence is CAWNQGSSYNEQFF. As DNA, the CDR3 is TGTGCCTGGAATCAGGGGAGCTCCTACAATGAGCAGTTCTTC.

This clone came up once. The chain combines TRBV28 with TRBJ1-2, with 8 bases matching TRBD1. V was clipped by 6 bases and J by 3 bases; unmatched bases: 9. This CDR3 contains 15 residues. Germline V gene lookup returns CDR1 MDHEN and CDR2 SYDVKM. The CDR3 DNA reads TGTGCCAGCAGGGAGCAGGGGGCACGTCACTATGGCTACACCTTC. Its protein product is CASREQGARHYGYTF.